This passage covers 15 T cell receptor beta chains from one sample sequenced in a study of cytomegalovirus exposure and HLA in healthy donors. PCR employed 60 Vbeta and 13 Jbeta primers. Some clones are missing from TCRdb's copy, which holds only in-frame ones; the method was immunoSEQ multiplex PCR. Seen here are roughly 160,000 clones, 85% observed once, and the top ten hold 1%. Sequenced sample: PBMCs. These receptors were obtained from a boy aged 2 to 10 in good health and CMV-seronegative.

This clone was recorded once. The V and J genes are TRBV29-1 and TRBJ2-7, with unresolved D. Deletions cut 0 bases from V and 6 bases from J, with 12 bases between. Per the germline V gene, CDR1 is SQVTM and CDR2 is ANQGSEA. This CDR3 contains 13 residues. Written as DNA, the CDR3 is TGCAGCGTTGAAGACACAGTGCTGGGCGAGCAGTACTTC. Its protein is CSVEDTVLGEQYF.

V and J are TRBV2 and TRBJ2-7; D is ambiguous. The ends were cut back, 7 bases at V and 1 base at J, with 11 bases in the middle. Germline V gives CDR1 SNHLY, CDR2 FYNNEI. CDR3 length: 13 amino acids. In nucleotides, the CDR3 is TGTGCCAGCATCCTGGAGAGTTCCTACGAGCAGTACTTC. The encoded protein is CASILESSYEQYF.

V usage is TRBV25-1 and J usage is TRBJ2-5; TRBD1 agrees at 9 bases. This CDR3 has 15 amino acids. CDR1 is MGHDK, CDR2 SYGVNS, per germline. V shed 4 bases, J shed 5 bases, and the junction held 8 bases outside the gene matches. The chain's CDR3 is CASSVPQGAGETQYF. The CDR3 DNA reads as TGTGCCAGCAGTGTTCCACAGGGGGCAGGGGAGACCCAGTACTTC.

The chain couples TRBV13 to TRBJ2-7; D is possibly TRBD1 (6 bases). This CDR3 is built from 12 residues. CDR1 and CDR2 from the germline V gene are PRHDT and FYEKMQ (reference sequence). V was trimmed by 1 base and J by 6 bases, leaving 7 bases between them. The CDR3 DNA reads TGTGCCAGCAGCTTAGAACAGGGCGAGCAGTACGTC. Translation: CASSLEQGEQYV.

The rearrangement uses TRBV30 and TRBJ2-7; a possible D gene is TRBD1 (6 bases). Germline CDR1 GTSNPN, CDR2 SVGIG (reference sequence). The CDR3 totals 11 residues. V lost 4 bases and J lost 10, with 14 bases in between. The CDR3 sequence is CAWTQGSRQYF. CDR3 nucleotide sequence: TGTGCCTGGACGCAGGGGTCGAGACAGTACTTC.

The chain links TRBV2 to TRBJ2-7; 11 nucleotides agree with TRBD1. The CDR3 is 14 residues long. The J segment lost 5 bases and the V segment lost 6 bases, leaving 6 bases of the junction unmatched. Germline assignment: CDR1 SNHLY and CDR2 FYNNEI. The CDR3 bases are TGTGCCAGCAGCGCGGACAGGGGGCTCAACGAGCAGTACTTC. Amino acid sequence: CASSADRGLNEQYF.

The CDR3 protein is CASSQEGSGYNEQFF. Here the CDR3 DNA reads TGTGCCAGCAGCCAAGAAGGTAGCGGCTACAATGAGCAGTTCTTC. The chain recombines TRBV4-2 with TRBJ2-1; a possible D gene is TRBD2 (6 bases). The CDR3 is made up of 15 amino acids. Per the germline V gene, CDR1 is LGHNA and CDR2 is YNFKEQ. The V gene lost 0 bases and the J gene lost 3 bases, with 9 bases spanning the gap.

The chain joins TRBV7-9 to TRBJ2-3; 8 nucleotides agree with TRBD1. The CDR3 contains 16 residues. With V trimmed by 5 bases and J by 6 bases, 13 bases remained unmatched. Germline CDR1 and CDR2: SEHNR and FQNEAQ (reference sequence). Here the CDR3 DNA reads TGTGCCAGCAGCGGATTACGGGGCAGGGGGCCGGATACGCAGTATTTT. Translated, it gives CASSGLRGRGPDTQYF.

The chain combines TRBV4-1 with TRBJ1-2, with TRBD1 matching over 7 bases. CDR1 is MGHRA and CDR2 is YSYEKL in the germline V gene. The CDR3 consists of 16 residues. V was clipped by 5 bases and J by 4 bases; unmatched bases: 13. The CDR3: CASSYNRDSTIYGYTF. Written as DNA, the CDR3 is TGCGCCAGCAGCTATAACCGGGACAGTACTATCTATGGCTACACCTTC.

V is TRBV27 and J is TRBJ2-2; D ambiguous. From germline, CDR1 is MNHEY and CDR2 SMNVEV (reference sequence). The CDR3 consists of 13 residues. Trimming pared 0 bases from V and 4 bases from J, leaving 3 bases between. The CDR3 here is CASSLSRTGELFF. The CDR3 nucleotides are TGTGCCAGCAGTTTATCCCGCACCGGGGAGCTGTTTTTT.

The V call is TRBV6-4, the J call TRBJ1-5; D might be TRBD1 (6 bases). The CDR3 totals 13 residues. Germline CDR1 MRHNA, CDR2 SNTAGT. Trimming pared 5 bases from V and 4 bases from J, leaving 9 bases between. DNA for the CDR3: TGTGCCAGCAGTCCAGGGGCAAATCAGCCCCAGCATTTT. This encodes CASSPGANQPQHF.

J is TRBJ2-3 and V is TRBV6-6; 8 bases are a match to TRBD1. Germline CDR1 is MNHNY and CDR2 is SVGAGI (reference sequence). The length of the CDR3 is 14 residues. The J segment lost 1 base and the V segment lost 8 bases, leaving 5 bases of the junction unmatched. The CDR3: CASRKTGGTDTQYF. CDR3 nucleotides: TGTGCCAGCCGAAAGACAGGGGGCACAGATACGCAGTATTTT.

The genes are TRBV28 and TRBJ1-1; 7 bases are a match to TRBD1. The CDR3 length is 12 residues. Germline V lookup: CDR1 MDHEN, CDR2 SYDVKM. V gave up 5 bases and J gave up 7 bases; unmatched junction bases: 4. CDR3 sequence reads: CASSPGGGEAFF. The CDR3 DNA sequence: TGTGCCAGCAGTCCAGGGGGTGGTGAAGCTTTCTTT.

CDR3 protein: CASIKPPGNTGELFF. Written as DNA, the CDR3 is TGTGCCAGCATCAAACCCCCAGGGAACACCGGGGAGCTGTTTTTT. The V call is TRBV21-1, the J call TRBJ2-2; no check of the table's D call, TRBD1, against the DNA was made. TRBV21-1 is given as a pseudogene. The CDR3 is made up of 15 amino acids.

This clone showed up just once. V is TRBV28 and J is TRBJ1-1; 9 bases match TRBD1. CDR1 and CDR2 from the germline V gene are MDHEN and SYDVKM. The V gene end was trimmed by 10 bases and the J gene end by 4 bases; junction bases not matched to a gene: 10. This CDR3 spans 14 amino acids. The CDR3 DNA follows: TGTGCCATCACATCCGGGACAGGGCCCACTGAAGCTTTCTTT. Translated, it gives CAITSGTGPTEAFF.